This T cell receptor (beta chain) was retrieved from a study of CD8 T cells in Susac syndrome. The RNA, about 0.45 to 1 ug, was put through reverse transcription using random hexamers. TCRdb re-analysed the immunoSEQ multiplex PCR reads in MiXCR, keeping a single row per CDR3 protein. The sample contains 110,000 to 150,000 distinct CDR3 sequences, about 93% of which appear only once. Negative isolation yielded CD8+ and CD4+ T cells; FACS enriched TEMRA cells. Trimming removed 6 bases from V and 6 bases from J, with 14 bases in between. CDR1 SQVTM and CDR2 ANQGSEA come from the germline V gene. CDR3 length: 12 residues.

V usage is TRBV29-1 and J usage is TRBJ1-1; maybe TRBD1 (5 bases). The source material was CD8+ T cells from PBMCs. The TCR comes from a human donor in good health. CDR3: CSVGGRNPEAFF. CDR3 bases: TGCAGCGTGGGGGGGAGGAATCCTGAAGCTTTCTTT. Supplemented by reference TRBV29-1 and TRBJ1-1, the full variable domain reads SAVISQKPSRDICQRGTSLTIQCQVDSQVTMMFWYRQQPGQSLTLIATANQGSEATYESGFVIDKFPISRPNLTFSTLTVSNMSPEDSSIYLCSVGGRNPEAFFGQGTRLTVV.